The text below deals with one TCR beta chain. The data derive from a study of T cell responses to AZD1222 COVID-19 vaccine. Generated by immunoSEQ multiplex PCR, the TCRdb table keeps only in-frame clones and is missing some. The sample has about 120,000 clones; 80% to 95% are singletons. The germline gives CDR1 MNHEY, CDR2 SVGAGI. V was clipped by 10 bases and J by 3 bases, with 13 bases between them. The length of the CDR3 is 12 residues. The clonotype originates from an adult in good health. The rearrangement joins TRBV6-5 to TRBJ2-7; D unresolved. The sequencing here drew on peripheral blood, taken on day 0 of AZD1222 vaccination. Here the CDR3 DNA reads TGTGCCACCCTACTTCTGAACTACGAGCAGTACTTC. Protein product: CATLLLNYEQYF.